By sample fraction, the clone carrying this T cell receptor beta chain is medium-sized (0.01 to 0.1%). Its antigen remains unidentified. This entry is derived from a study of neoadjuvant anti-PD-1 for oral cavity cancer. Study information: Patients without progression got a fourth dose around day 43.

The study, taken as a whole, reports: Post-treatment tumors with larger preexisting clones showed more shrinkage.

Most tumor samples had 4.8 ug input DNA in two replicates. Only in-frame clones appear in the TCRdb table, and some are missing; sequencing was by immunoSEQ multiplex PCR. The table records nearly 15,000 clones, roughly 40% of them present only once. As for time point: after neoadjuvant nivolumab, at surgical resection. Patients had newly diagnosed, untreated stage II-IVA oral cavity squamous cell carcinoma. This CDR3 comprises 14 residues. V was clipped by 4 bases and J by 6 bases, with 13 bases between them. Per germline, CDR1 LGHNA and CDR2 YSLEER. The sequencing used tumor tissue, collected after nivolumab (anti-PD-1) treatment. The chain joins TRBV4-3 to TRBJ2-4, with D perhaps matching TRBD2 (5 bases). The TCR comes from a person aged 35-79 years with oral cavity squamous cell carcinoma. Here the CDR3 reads CASSPERAGNIQYF. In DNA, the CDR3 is TGCGCCAGCAGCCCAGAGAGGGCGGGAAACATTCAGTACTTC.